This T cell receptor beta chain was found in a study of cytomegalovirus exposure and HLA in healthy donors. Study-wide results and caveats: TCR beta V segments were, for the most part, productive about 87% or about 30% of the time in an earlier analysis. Later analysis reportedly placed an Asian-associated ancestry cluster below the roughly 630-donor mean in N-insertions.

Amplification used 60 Vbeta primers and 13 Jbeta primers. Data came from immunoSEQ multiplex PCR; TCRdb stores just in-frame clones and leaves some out. This sample carries more than 95,000 clones, around 64% of them seen once, and the ten largest clones take about 3.5%. Points on this clone: Its specificity is not known.

Donors counted as nominally healthy when sampled, yet unrecorded immune exposures were likely. The clonotype comes from a man in his sixties in good health and CMV-seronegative. Specimen: PBMCs.

CDR3 coding DNA: TGTGCCAGCAGTTACATCGGGCAGGGAGGTCAGCCCCAGCATTTT. It translates to CASSYIGQGGQPQHF. The chain is built from TRBV6-5 and TRBJ1-5, with D perhaps matching TRBD1 (5 bases). The CDR3 covers 15 residues. Deletions cut 2 bases from V and 6 bases from J, with 14 bases between. Germline V gene sequence: CDR1 MNHEY, CDR2 SVGAGI.